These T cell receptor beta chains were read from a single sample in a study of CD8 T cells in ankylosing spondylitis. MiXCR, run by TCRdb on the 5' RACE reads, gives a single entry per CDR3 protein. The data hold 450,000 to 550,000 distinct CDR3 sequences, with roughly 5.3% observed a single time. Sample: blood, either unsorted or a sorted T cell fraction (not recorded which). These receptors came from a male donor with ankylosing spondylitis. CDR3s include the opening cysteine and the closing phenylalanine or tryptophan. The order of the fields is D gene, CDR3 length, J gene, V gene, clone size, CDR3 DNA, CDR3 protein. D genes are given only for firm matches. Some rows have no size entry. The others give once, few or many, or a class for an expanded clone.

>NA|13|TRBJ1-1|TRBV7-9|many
TGTGCCAGCAGCTTAGCGGAACGGACTGAAGCTTTCTTT
CASSLAERTEAFF
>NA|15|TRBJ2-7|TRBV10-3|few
TGTGCCATCAGTGAGTCTACGACCGTCTCCTACGAGCAGTACTTC
CAISESTTVSYEQYF
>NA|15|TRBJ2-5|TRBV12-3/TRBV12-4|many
TGTGCCAGCAGTTTCGAATCGGGAATAGAGGAGACCCAGTACTTC
CASSFESGIEETQYF
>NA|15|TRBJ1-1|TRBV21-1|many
TGTGCCAGCAGCAATTGTTCAGGGGGAAACACTGAAGCTTTCTTT
CASSNCSGGNTEAFF
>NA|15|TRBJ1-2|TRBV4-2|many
TGTGCCAGCAGCCAGAACTGGGGGTCTAACTATGGCTACACCTTC
CASSQNWGSNYGYTF
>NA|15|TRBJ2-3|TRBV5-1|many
TGCGCCAGCAAGGAGATTAGCGGAAGCACAGATACGCAGTATTTT
CASKEISGSTDTQYF
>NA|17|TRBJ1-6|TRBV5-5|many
TGTGCCAGCAGCTTGGGGATGGAACGACGCTATAATTCACCCCTCCACTTT
CASSLGMERRYNSPLHF
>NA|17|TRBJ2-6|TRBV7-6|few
TGTGCCAGCAGCTTAGGAGTACGTCTCTCTGGGGCCAACGTCCTGACTTTC
CASSLGVRLSGANVLTF
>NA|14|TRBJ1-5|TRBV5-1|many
TGCGCCAGCAGCTTGGAACCCCTCGGTCAGCCCCAGCATTTT
CASSLEPLGQPQHF
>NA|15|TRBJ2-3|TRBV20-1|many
TGCAGTGCTATCGTGGCCCCCGAGCTCACAGATACGCAGTATTTT
CSAIVAPELTDTQYF
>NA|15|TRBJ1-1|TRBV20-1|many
TGCAGTGCTAGAGAATATCAGGGCTTGGGGACTGAAGCTTTCTTT
CSAREYQGLGTEAFF
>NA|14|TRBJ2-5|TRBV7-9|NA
TGTGCCAGCAGCACACCTCGGGGTAGTGAGACCCAGTACTTC
CASSTPRGSETQYF
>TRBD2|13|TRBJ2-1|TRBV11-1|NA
TGTGCCAGCAGCTCGACAGCGGGAGATCTACCGTTCTTC
CASSSTAGDLPFF
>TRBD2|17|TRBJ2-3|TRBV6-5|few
TGTGCCAGCAGTTACTCCCCCACGGGAGGGGGCACAGATACGCAGTATTTT
CASSYSPTGGGTDTQYF
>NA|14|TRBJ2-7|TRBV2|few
TGTGCCAGCATGGGCAGGATGAGCTCCTACGAGCAGTACTTC
CASMGRMSSYEQYF
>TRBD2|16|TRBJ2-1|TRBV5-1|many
TGCGCCAGCAGCGGCGGGACTAGCGGGAGGTACAATGAGCAGTTCTTC
CASSGGTSGRYNEQFF
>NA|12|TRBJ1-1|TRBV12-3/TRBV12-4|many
TGTGCCAGCAGTTTCGTGGGTATTTGGGCTTTCTTT
CASSFVGIWAFF
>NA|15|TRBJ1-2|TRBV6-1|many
TGTGCCAGCATCCTCGGTATAATGCAAAACTATGGCTACACCTTC
CASILGIMQNYGYTF
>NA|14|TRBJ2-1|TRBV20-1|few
TGCAGTGCTCCTTGGTTTCCTATAAACAATGAGCAGTTCTTC
CSAPWFPINNEQFF
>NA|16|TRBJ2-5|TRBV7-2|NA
TGTGCCAGCAGGGGAGGCGCAGCCCAAGGGGAAGAGACCCAGTACTTC
CASRGGAAQGEETQYF
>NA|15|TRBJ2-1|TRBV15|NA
TGTGCCACCAGCAGAGATCTACCCAGCTACAATGAGCAGTTCTTC
CATSRDLPSYNEQFF
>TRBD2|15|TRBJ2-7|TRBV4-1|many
TGCGCCAGCAGCCAAGTCGGGAGGCCTTCCTACGAGCAGTACTTC
CASSQVGRPSYEQYF
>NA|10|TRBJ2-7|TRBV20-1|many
TGCAGTGCTGTAGCCTACGAGCAGTACTTC
CSAVAYEQYF
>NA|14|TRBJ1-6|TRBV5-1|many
TGCGCCAGCAGCACAGGAGAAGGGGATTCACCCCTCCACTTT
CASSTGEGDSPLHF
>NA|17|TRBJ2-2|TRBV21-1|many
TGTGCCAGCAGCCTGGGACATGGGACAAAGAACACCGGGGAGCTGTTTTTT
CASSLGHGTKNTGELFF
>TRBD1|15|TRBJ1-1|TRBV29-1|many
TGCAGCGTTGATAGACGACAGGGGGCGAACACTGAAGCTTTCTTT
CSVDRRQGANTEAFF
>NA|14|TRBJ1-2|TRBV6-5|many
TGTGCCAGCAGTTACTCCTGGACAGCCTATGGCTACACCTTC
CASSYSWTAYGYTF
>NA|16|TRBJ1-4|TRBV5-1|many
TGCGCCAGCAGCTTGCAGGGATCGGCAACTAATGAAAAACTGTTTTTT
CASSLQGSATNEKLFF
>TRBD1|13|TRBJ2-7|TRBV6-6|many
TGTGCCACCACCAGGACAGGATCCTACGAGCAGTACTTC
CATTRTGSYEQYF